These T cell receptor beta chains were read from a single sample in a study of cytomegalovirus exposure and HLA in healthy donors. Clones were sequenced by immunoSEQ multiplex PCR, and TCRdb holds only the in-frame ones, with some missing. The profile shows about 200,000 clones, about 81% of them singletons. Specimen: PBMCs. The receptors originated from a woman aged 25 to 39 in good health and CMV-seronegative. Both conserved end residues are part of each CDR3. D genes are given only for firm matches. Clone size, where shown, is once, few, many, or a class for clones that have expanded.

D,size,J,V,CDR3,DNA
TRBD1,-,TRBJ2-7,TRBV19,CASSIVAGQGAHEQYF,TGTGCCAGTAGTATAGTCGCGGGACAGGGGGCCCACGAGCAGTACTTC
-,-,TRBJ1-3,TRBV9,CASSSAGGGGNTIYF,TGTGCCAGCAGCTCCGCGGGGGGTGGTGGAAACACCATATATTTT
TRBD1,-,TRBJ2-1,TRBV6-1,CASSTSTGGPDEQFF,TGTGCCAGCAGTACCTCAACAGGGGGCCCCGATGAGCAGTTCTTC
TRBD1,many,TRBJ2-5,TRBV28,CASSPSRRDRDQETQYF,TGTGCCAGCAGCCCTTCCCGCCGGGACAGGGACCAAGAGACCCAGTACTTC
TRBD2,few,TRBJ2-1,TRBV30,CAGNSGTSAHNEQFF,TGTGCCGGAAATTCTGGGACTAGCGCACACAATGAGCAGTTCTTC
TRBD1,-,TRBJ2-7,TRBV19,CASRGAGQGPSYEQYF,TGTGCCAGCCGTGGGGCGGGACAGGGCCCTTCCTACGAGCAGTACTTC
-,once,TRBJ1-5,TRBV2,CASSEALGGSRYSNQPQHF,TGTGCCAGCAGTGAAGCGCTTGGGGGGTCTAGGTATAGCAATCAGCCCCAGCATTTT
-,few,TRBJ2-7,TRBV12-5,CASGPGHGGHEQYF,TGTGCTAGTGGTCCGGGACACGGCGGGCACGAGCAGTACTTC
-,few,TRBJ1-5,TRBV19,CASSIEGGTGHQPQHF,TGTGCCAGTAGTATAGAAGGGGGAACAGGGCATCAGCCCCAGCATTTT
-,-,TRBJ2-2,TRBV18,CASSTETGRGTGELFF,TGTGCCAGCTCAACCGAAACCGGACGGGGCACCGGGGAGCTGTTTTTT
TRBD1,few,TRBJ2-1,TRBV18,CASSPGQWIGQSSSYNEQFF,TGTGCCAGCTCACCGGGACAGTGGATTGGACAGTCAAGCTCCTACAATGAGCAGTTCTTC
TRBD2,-,TRBJ2-1,TRBV5-8,CASRFLALAGGTNEQFF,TGTGCCAGCCGCTTTCTCGCCTTAGCGGGGGGCACCAATGAGCAGTTCTTC
TRBD1,-,TRBJ2-1,TRBV7-3,CASSSGQGLYNEQFF,TGTGCCAGCAGCTCGGGACAGGGCCTCTACAATGAGCAGTTCTTC
TRBD1,-,TRBJ1-4,TRBV28,CASSLLDRGHEKLFF,TGTGCCAGCAGTTTACTGGACAGGGGCCATGAAAAACTGTTTTTT
-,few,TRBJ1-2,TRBV5-1,CASSLGRGIYTF,TGCGCCAGCAGCTTGGGGAGAGGGATCTACACCTTC
-,few,TRBJ1-2,TRBV5-5,CASSFLEGYGYTF,TGTGCCAGCAGCTTTTTGGAGGGCTATGGCTACACCTTC
TRBD1,-,TRBJ2-7,TRBV7-6,CASSPRQGATEQYF,TGTGCCAGCAGCCCCCGACAGGGGGCAACCGAGCAGTACTTC
TRBD2,-,TRBJ2-3,TRBV6-4,CASSDSGLAGGRGTQYF,TGTGCCAGCAGTGACTCCGGACTAGCGGGAGGGCGGGGTACGCAGTATTTT